Following are 27 T cell receptor beta chains from one sample sequenced in a study of shared clonotypes between healthy human individuals. CD8 cells regarded as naive lacked CD45RO, were positively chosen for CCR7, and omitted terminally differentiated effector memory CD45RA+ cells. Sequenced by immunoSEQ multiplex PCR; TCRdb stores in-frame clones only, minus some. The sample yields about 820,000 clones, over 90% seen once. Material for sequencing was naive CD8+ T cells sorted from blood. The source of these receptors is a man aged 25 to 40 in good health.

The chain is built from TRBV1 and TRBJ1-5. TRBV1 is shown as a pseudogene. CDR3 length: 16 residues. CDR3 DNA sequence: TGCACCAGCAGCCAAGGGATGAGAGGTAGGGCCCAGGCCCAGCATTTT. This encodes CTSSQGMRGRAQAQHF.

The J gene is TRBJ2-5, the V gene TRBV6-5; D is ambiguous. This CDR3 has 14 residues. CDR1 is MNHEY and CDR2 is SVGAGI in the germline V gene. Trimming cost V 5 bases and J 4 bases, with 14 bases left between them. CDR3 loop: CASSPGPGLETQYF. In DNA, the CDR3 is TGTGCCAGCAGTCCCGGTCCCGGGCTAGAGACCCAGTACTTC.

This chain links TRBV28 with TRBJ1-1; D gene ambiguous. This CDR3 has 11 amino acids. Germline-derived CDR1 and CDR2 are MDHEN and SYDVKM. Deletions cut 8 bases from V and 5 bases from J, with 9 bases between. The CDR3 here is CASGTMTEAFF. CDR3 nucleotides: TGTGCCAGCGGTACAATGACTGAAGCTTTCTTT.

The chain employs TRBV7-8 and TRBJ2-3; D is ambiguous. Trimming cost V 4 bases and J 0 bases, with 11 bases left between them. The CDR3 runs to 15 residues. The germline V gene has CDR1 SGHVS and CDR2 FQNEAQ. As DNA, the CDR3 is TGTGCCAGCAGCTCCCTTCGCCAAAGCACAGATACGCAGTATTTT. Encoded protein: CASSSLRQSTDTQYF.

This clone occurred many times. Distinct nucleotide sequences in the sample also encode this CDR3. This rearrangement joins TRBV4-1 to TRBJ2-5; TRBD1 might be the D (5 bases). This CDR3 contains 15 residues. The germline V and J ends were trimmed by 4 bases and 0 bases, with 12 bases remaining between them. Germline CDR1 reads MGHRA; CDR2 reads YSYEKL. CDR3 bases: TGCGCCAGCAGCCCCCTGGGCAGGGACCAAGAGACCCAGTACTTC. This gives the protein CASSPLGRDQETQYF.

This chain joins TRBV28 and TRBJ2-5; 8 bases are a match to TRBD2. Germline CDR1 and CDR2: MDHEN and SYDVKM. This CDR3 has 14 residues. The V segment lost 3 bases and the J segment 3 bases; nucleotides outside the gene matches: 3. CDR3 DNA sequence: TGTGCCAGCAGTTTCTTTAGCGGGAAAGAGACCCAGTACTTC. Amino acids: CASSFFSGKETQYF.

The chain employs TRBV7-9 and TRBJ2-7, with D possibly matching TRBD1 (6 bases). Germline values: CDR1 SEHNR, CDR2 FQNEAQ (reference sequence). V was trimmed by 7 bases and J by 2 bases, leaving 18 bases between them. This CDR3 is built from 15 residues. The DNA for the CDR3 is TGTGCCAGCACCAACCCGATCGGGACAACCTACGAGCAGTACTTC. Protein product: CASTNPIGTTYEQYF.

This rearrangement joins TRBV6-1 to TRBJ2-1; 11 bases are shared with TRBD2. V gave up 0 bases and J gave up 8 bases; unmatched junction bases: 6. There are 16 residues in the CDR3. The germline V gene encodes CDR1 MNHNS and CDR2 SASEGT. The CDR3 DNA sequence: TGTGCCAGCAGTGAAGCCCCGACTAGCGGGAACGATGAGCAGTTCTTC. It specifies CASSEAPTSGNDEQFF.

Only a few counts were recorded for this clone. The J gene is TRBJ2-7, the V gene TRBV27; D unresolved. The CDR3 spans 13 residues. Germline CDR1 and CDR2: MNHEY and SMNVEV (reference sequence). V lost 5 bases to trimming and J lost 7 bases, with 15 bases between them. The CDR3 is CASSRHRAAEQYF. Here the CDR3 DNA reads TGTGCCAGCAGTCGACACCGGGCGGCTGAGCAGTACTTC.

The V call is TRBV4-1, the J call TRBJ2-7; no reliable D call. The germline V and J ends were trimmed by 5 bases and 4 bases, with 12 bases remaining between them. The CDR3 consists of 13 residues. The germline V gene encodes CDR1 MGHRA and CDR2 YSYEKL. The CDR3 here is CASSVLDEYEQYF. The CDR3 coding sequence is TGCGCCAGCAGCGTCCTCGACGAATACGAGCAGTACTTC.

Points on this clone: Other DNA sequences in this sample translate to the same CDR3. This chain connects TRBV7-2 to TRBJ2-7; D is unresolved. The germline V gene encodes CDR1 SGHTA and CDR2 FQGNSA. The V gene lost 1 base and the J gene lost 7 bases, with 8 bases spanning the gap. This CDR3 contains 12 residues. The CDR3 region has the DNA TGTGCCAGCAGCTTAGAGGGTTGGGAGCAGTACTTC. It translates to CASSLEGWEQYF.

This chain joins TRBV2 and TRBJ2-5; 9 nucleotides agree with TRBD1. Germline V lookup: CDR1 SNHLY, CDR2 FYNNEI. V shed 5 bases, J shed 4 bases, and the junction held 11 bases outside the gene matches. The CDR3 runs 16 residues. The CDR3 sequence is CASSSTRDRDAETQYF. DNA for the CDR3: TGTGCCAGCAGTTCAACCCGGGACAGGGATGCAGAGACCCAGTACTTC.

V usage is TRBV4-3 and J usage is TRBJ1-1; 10 nucleotides agree with TRBD1. J lost 0 bases, V lost 1 base, and 11 bases had no gene match. In germline, CDR1 is LGHNA, CDR2 YSLEER. The CDR3 contains 19 residues. The CDR3 spells CASSQGWGRQGALNTEAFF. CDR3 bases: TGCGCCAGCAGCCAAGGCTGGGGCAGACAGGGGGCCCTGAACACTGAAGCTTTCTTT.

The rearrangement uses TRBV2 and TRBJ2-7; 8 positions match TRBD2. V was clipped by 0 bases and J by 2 bases; unmatched bases: 6. Germline CDR1 SNHLY, CDR2 FYNNEI. CDR3 size: 16 residues. CDR3: CASSEALAGGTYEQYF. The CDR3 coding sequence is TGTGCCAGCAGTGAAGCTCTGGCGGGAGGAACCTACGAGCAGTACTTC.

This clone was picked up one time. The chain recombines TRBV2 with TRBJ2-5; no definite D call. This CDR3 has 14 amino acids. Trimming pared 0 bases from V and 5 bases from J, leaving 10 bases between. Germline-derived CDR1 and CDR2 are SNHLY and FYNNEI. CDR3 DNA sequence: TGTGCCAGCAGTGAAGCTTGGGGAATTGAGACCCAGTACTTC. Its translation is CASSEAWGIETQYF.

The V gene is TRBV30, the J gene TRBJ2-7; D ambiguous. CDR3 size: 11 residues. Germline V lookup: CDR1 GTSNPN, CDR2 SVGIG (reference sequence). V dropped 0 bases and J dropped 5 bases, with 5 bases sitting between them. The CDR3 loop is CAWSVKDEQYF. The CDR3 DNA reads as TGTGCCTGGAGTGTTAAGGACGAGCAGTACTTC.

V gene TRBV27 combines with J gene TRBJ1-4; 11 nucleotides align to TRBD1. The V segment lost 8 bases and the J segment 7 bases; nucleotides outside the gene matches: 6. CDR1 and CDR2 from the germline V gene are MNHEY and SMNVEV (reference sequence). This CDR3 is 14 amino acids long. CDR3: CASSSGTGGEKLFF. The CDR3, as DNA: TGTGCCAGCTCTTCCGGGACAGGGGGTGAAAAACTGTTTTTT.

The V and J genes are TRBV7-6 and TRBJ1-2, with a tentative D call TRBD1 (5 bases). This CDR3 comprises 14 residues. Germline CDR1 is SGHVS and CDR2 is FNYEAQ. V was shortened by 1 base and J by 4 bases, with 10 bases between the two germline ends. CDR3 nucleotide sequence: TGTGCCAGCAGCTTAGAGGCAGGGCCCTATGGCTACACCTTC. Its translation: CASSLEAGPYGYTF.

This rearrangement joins TRBV7-6 to TRBJ1-4; D gene ambiguous. Germline CDR1 reads SGHVS; CDR2 reads FNYEAQ. The CDR3 length is 14 residues. Trimming shortened V by 3 bases and J by 7 bases, and 12 bases separated the two germline ends. The CDR3 sequence is CASSLGSRAEKLFF. The CDR3 coding sequence is TGTGCCAGCAGCTTGGGATCCCGAGCTGAAAAACTGTTTTTT.

This clone has just one count. This rearrangement joins TRBV6-1 to TRBJ2-7; D is unresolved. Looked up from germline, CDR1 is MNHNS and CDR2 is SASEGT. The V end was cut by 0 bases, the J end by 5 bases, with 5 bases between. The CDR3 is made up of 12 amino acids. CDR3 nucleotide sequence: TGTGCCAGCAGTGAAGCTGGGAACGAGCAGTACTTC. It is translated as CASSEAGNEQYF.

The V call is TRBV4-1, the J call TRBJ2-5; D not resolved. Trimming shortened V by 3 bases and J by 0 bases, and 5 bases separated the two germline ends. There are 13 residues in the CDR3. Germline-derived CDR1 and CDR2 are MGHRA and YSYEKL. CDR3: CASSHGNQETQYF. DNA for the CDR3: TGCGCCAGCAGCCACGGAAACCAAGAGACCCAGTACTTC.

The rearrangement uses TRBV2 and TRBJ1-4; weak D call: TRBD1 (5 bases). The CDR3 is made up of 15 amino acids. Germline CDR1 and CDR2: SNHLY and FYNNEI. V was trimmed by 6 bases and J by 4 bases, leaving 15 bases between them. Here the CDR3 reads CASRAGQGHNEKLFF. The CDR3 region has the DNA TGTGCCAGCAGAGCCGGCCAGGGCCATAATGAAAAACTGTTTTTT.

The chain carries TRBV29-1 and TRBJ2-7, with D perhaps matching TRBD2 (6 bases). The CDR3 is 14 residues long. V dropped 0 bases and J dropped 2 bases, with 11 bases sitting between them. Germline values: CDR1 SQVTM, CDR2 ANQGSEA. The CDR3 loop is CSVEDQEGTYEQYF. The CDR3 DNA is TGCAGCGTTGAAGATCAGGAGGGAACCTACGAGCAGTACTTC.

This sequence joins TRBV7-9 and TRBJ1-2; unclear D gene. Trimming removed 3 bases at V and 4 bases at J, with 21 bases between. Germline CDR1 SEHNR, CDR2 FQNEAQ (reference sequence). The CDR3 runs to 17 residues. DNA for the CDR3: TGTGCCAGCAGCTTTTTCTGGGCACGGCAAGGGAGCTATGGCTACACCTTC. Translated, it gives CASSFFWARQGSYGYTF. The variable domain in full, with the rest retrieved from reference TRBV7-9 and TRBJ1-2, is DTGVSQNPRHKITKRGQNVTFRCDPISEHNRLYWYRQTLGQGPEFLTYFQNEAQLEKSRLLSDRFSAERPKGSFSTLEIQRTEQGDSAMYLCASSFFWARQGSYGYTFGSGTRLTVV.

This clone has only one observation. V usage is TRBV2 and J usage is TRBJ1-1; D is possibly TRBD1 (5 bases). The germline CDR1 and CDR2 sequences are SNHLY and FYNNEI. This CDR3 region has 15 residues. The V end lost 3 bases, the J end lost 9 bases, and 20 bases lay between the germline ends. CDR3 sequence reads: CASSERDVDRGQAFF. The CDR3 DNA is TGTGCCAGCAGTGAGAGGGACGTGGACCGGGGCCAAGCTTTCTTT. The full variable domain, with the rest looked up from reference TRBV2 and TRBJ1-1, is EPEVTQTPSHQVTQMGQEVILRCVPISNHLYFYWYRQILGQKVEFLVSFYNNEISEKSEIFDDQFSVERPDGSNFTLKIRSTKLEDSAMYFCASSERDVDRGQAFFGQGTRLTVV.

The rearrangement joins TRBV27 to TRBJ2-5, with a weak D call TRBD2 (6 bases). This CDR3 is built from 13 residues. CDR1 and CDR2 from the germline V gene are MNHEY and SMNVEV (reference sequence). Trimming stripped 4 bases from V and 6 bases from J, with 12 bases between. The CDR3: CASSWVTRKTQYF. The CDR3 DNA reads as TGTGCCAGCAGTTGGGTGACTAGGAAGACCCAGTACTTC.

J is TRBJ2-7 and V is TRBV2, with 7 bases identical to TRBD1. The CDR3 runs 14 residues. V lost 8 bases, J lost 0 bases, and 7 bases stayed unmatched. CDR1 SNHLY and CDR2 FYNNEI come from the germline V gene. This CDR3 reads CASQGQGDSYEQYF. For the CDR3, the DNA is TGTGCCAGCCAGGGGCAGGGGGACTCCTACGAGCAGTACTTC.